Below, one T cell receptor beta chain is given with its context. Its binding antigen is unknown. Nothing much larger sits one base from this clone, and base qualities are not available. Library preparation used the immunoSEQ multiplex PCR assay. For the multiplex PCR, a mixture combining 60 forward primers for TCR Vbeta segments and 13 reverse primers for TCR Jbeta segments was used. Amplification of the CDR3 region of rearranged TCR beta genes was performed with a multiplex PCR assay on genomic DNA. The amplified TCR beta libraries were sequenced on the Illumina HiSeq System as 87-base-pair reads. For the original study's pipeline: In a later analysis, some 80 million unique TCR beta chains were counted across the 500 to 700 repertoires, and about 9.9 million of these chains were shared by at least two donors. Raw reads were error-corrected and collapsed into unique sequences by a nearest-neighbor algorithm in which closely related sequences were merged to remove PCR and sequencing errors. CDR3 sequences were aligned to IMGT reference sequences to assign V, D and J gene segments. For a sequence to be retained, at least a six-nucleotide match to both a V gene segment and a J gene segment was required. A rearrangement was called productive if the CDR3 had no stop codons and remained in frame with V and J, and every other rearrangement was called non-productive. CDR3 was defined according to IMGT convention as the region running from the second conserved V-encoded cysteine to the conserved J-encoded phenylalanine. Sequences without an unambiguous match to a single V gene segment were excluded from the earlier analysis of about 640 of the donors. In an earlier analysis of some 590 of the donors, V segments were called functional above 56.7% productive rearrangements and were called segregating when the between-donor standard deviation exceeded 5%. A statistical classification framework was built to diagnose cytomegalovirus status from the catalog of TCR beta chain sequences. In a later analysis, V and J genes were assigned by comparing TCR nucleotide sequences against IMGT/GENE-DB human TR gene sequences. In a later analysis, CDR3 sequences and most-parsimonious VDJ recombination scenarios were assigned using the TCRdist pipeline. In a later analysis, each TCR beta chain was defined by its CDR3 amino acid sequence together with its V-gene family, and reads lacking a unique V-gene family were excluded. A later analysis removed 500 to 600 highly shared, low-generation-probability nucleotide sequences to deal with suspected cross-contamination and a sequencing artifact. In a later analysis, a clonal expansion index for each public chain was calculated from normalized within-repertoire ranks of inferred template counts. In a later analysis, generation probabilities were computed with a VDJ recombination model fitted to out-of-frame rearrangements, and the resulting probabilities were checked against IGoR. In a later analysis, hypergeometric tests were used to score TCR-TCR, TCR-HLA and TCR-CMV co-occurrence, with a repertoire-size bias correction applied to TCR pairs. To estimate false discovery rates, a later analysis permuted the HLA or CMV assignments 20 times. In a later analysis, co-occurring TCRs were grouped using DBSCAN, and TCRdist sequence similarity was added for clustering within HLA-allele-positive subsets. Repertoires with fewer than 30,000 or more than 120,000 public chains, plus five repertoires with anomalous nucleotide sharing, were excluded from co-occurrence clustering. TCRdb re-hosts the immuneACCESS table, in-frame sequences only. Its copies lack some clones; in the studies checked, an unresolved V gene accounts for under half of them, and the cause for the rest is not known. V, J and clone size are taken as reported in that table, and D and trimming were inferred from the DNA itself. Present in this sample are about 130,000 clones, about four fifths of which were seen just once. More than 3.5% of the sample is taken by the ten largest.

This sample stems from a study of cytomegalovirus exposure and HLA in healthy donors (dated by TCRdb to 2017 to 2019). General notes on the study: In an earlier analysis of 587 of the donors, about 270 Gb of sequence data and 90 million to 120 million unique TCR beta sequences from 150 million to 200 million T cells were reported. On average, roughly 250,000 unique TCR beta nucleotide sequences were sequenced per donor among 398 genotyped donors of the cohort, with approximately 18% of those sequences being non-productive. The study aimed to test whether signatures of past pathogen exposure could be identified by cataloging public T cell receptors. The number of typed donors differed by locus: about 620-640 for A, B, C, DRB1 and DQB1; about 520 for DQA1; approximately 610 for DPA1; and about 470 for DPB1. An early release covering just under 650 HLA-typed donors comprised approximately 300 gigabases of sequencing data and tens of millions of unique TCR sequences. In an earlier analysis of roughly 540 of the donors, high-throughput TCR beta sequencing was used to judge whether each TCR beta V gene segment behaved as functional or pseudogenic. Genome-wide SNP genotypes for about 65% of the 666 donors were used in a later genetic analysis, which treated that subset as a discovery cohort. Besides the first cohort of approximately 670 subjects, a separate validation cohort made up of 120 different subjects was used. All discovery cohort repertoires had been generated on a single sequencing platform. In the later analysis, no new phenotypic data were used to find candidate immune exposures; instead, reliance was placed on TCR beta sequences and their occurrence across donors. The study combined high-throughput TCR immunosequencing, statistical association of individual TCRs with disease status, and machine learning to predict cytomegalovirus infection status. Five DR-DQ haplotypes were treated as single units for association and clustering because of strong linkage in the cohort. HLA typing included class I and class II loci at four-digit resolution. In a later analysis, previously published TCR beta repertoires from some 640 donors were re-analyzed and high-resolution HLA genotyping was added so that TCR occurrence patterns could be studied. Using immunosequencing, the study profiled T cell repertoires from fewer than 700 subjects and related those repertoires to cytomegalovirus serostatus. Alongside the repertoire data, information on donor age, sex, ethnicity and CMV serostatus was compiled. Among the approximately 420 genotyped donors, about 85% belonged to the genetic ancestry cluster associated with self-reported Caucasian donors. The investigation overall reported the following: In a later genetic analysis, a missense DCLRE1C variant was associated with V-gene and J-gene trimming of TCR beta chains, and the association was replicated in an independent cohort. Linkage disequilibrium might explain the correlated functional status among segregating V segments, but an unknown experimental factor could not be excluded. Three of the identified cytomegalovirus-associated TCR beta chains were confirmed in vitro to be specific for cytomegalovirus antigens. A total of fewer than 200 TCR beta chains were listed by the study as associated with cytomegalovirus. In a later analysis, HLA-associated TCR beta chains were found to be more clonally expanded and to have lower generation probabilities than equally common non-associated chains. In a later analysis, several top co-occurrence clusters were reported to appear linked to parvovirus B19, influenza, CMV and Epstein-Barr virus. Because the 87-base-pair reads could not distinguish some IMGT-functional V segments, including TRBV6-2 and TRBV6-3, those segments were excluded. The authors suggested that the approach could potentially be generalized to other disease states and immunological phenotypes. In a later analysis, TCR association rates were found to vary across HLA loci, with the most associated TCRs seen for DRB1 alleles and the fewest for HLA-C alleles. At a false discovery rate of 0.05, a later analysis linked some 17,000 TCR beta sequences to specific HLA alleles. When HLA alleles, especially DR and DQ, strongly co-occurred, TCR associations were difficult to assign to individual alleles. A further reported finding was that TCR beta sequences accurately predicted the HLA-A and HLA-B alleles for most subjects in the first cohort. The cohort was sequenced for TCR beta chains only, and without alpha or paired-chain data the features that could be detected were limited. Because HLA typing was missing for some donors at each locus, association tests included only the typed subset. Roughly 15 rarely observed V segments, including chromosome 9 orphons, were excluded from the earlier analysis of just under 600 of the donors because counts were too low. In an earlier analysis of more than 450 of the donors, most TCR beta V segments were observed in productive rearrangements about 90% or about 30% of the time, broadly matching IMGT annotations. Presence/absence analyses assumed roughly uniform sequencing depth across donors, an assumption that may not hold. A cluster of highly shared sequence variants was judged likely to be a technical artifact of the sequencing pipeline. For the cohort, immune exposure information was limited to CMV serostatus. Compared with the roughly 710-donor mean, donors in an Asian-associated ancestry cluster had fewer N-insertions in productive TCRs, according to a later genetic analysis. Across donors, most TCR sequences were observed very rarely, whereas some public TCRs were present in many individuals. In a later analysis, most CMV-associated TCR beta chains were found to appear HLA-restricted, with HLA associations seemingly driven largely by CMV exposure. In both the original and validation cohorts, the classifier was reported to diagnose cytomegalovirus status with high specificity and sensitivity.

The cohort comprised 710 or so healthy bone marrow donors. All cohort members were sampled while nominally healthy, although unrecorded immune exposures were likely present. The donor was CMV seropositive and was included in the group of 290 or so seropositive cohort members. Every donor gave a peripheral blood sample, and the peripheral blood mononuclear cells from that sample were used for TCR beta sequencing. Genomic DNA was extracted from the blood cell samples with the Qiagen DNeasy Blood Extraction Kit. The germline ends are 10 bases apart after V is trimmed by 8 bases and J by 0 bases. CDR1 is given as MDHEN and CDR2 as SYDVKM, both from the germline V gene. The CDR3 sequence holds 14 residues, the cysteine and phenylalanine included. Kept here is only the CDR3 DNA, which spans 42 bases and is read in frame from base 1.

The chain employs TRBV28 and TRBJ1-4, with TRBD1 tentatively as D gene (6 bases match). The sequenced sample consisted of PBMCs. The clonotype comes from a woman aged 40-49 years in good health and CMV-seropositive. This receptor has the CDR3 CASGTFATNEKLFF. The DNA sequence is given as TGTGCCAGCGGGACATTTGCAACTAATGAAAAACTGTTTTTT.